The T cell receptor (beta chain) under discussion was sequenced for a study of T cells in Graves' hyperthyroidism and ophthalmopathy. The CDR3 regions of TCR beta were amplified from RNA transcripts. First-round RT-PCR with HTBI primers amplified the TCR CDR3 region. MiXCR, run by TCRdb on the multiplex PCR reads, gives a single entry per CDR3 protein. The profile covers roughly 100,000 distinct CDR3 sequences, with roughly 44% appearing a single time and roughly 24% taken by the ten largest. Looked up from germline, CDR1 is ENHRY and CDR2 is SYGVKD. The CDR3 length is 15 residues. Study findings and constraints: Most thyroid clonotypes with frequency above 0.001 were detected in blood.

A word on this clonotype: As yet, its antigen is unknown. Sequence at one end of the junction differs from germline and may be a read error.

The rearrangement uses TRBV10-3 and TRBJ2-1; the D gene could be TRBD1 or TRBD2 (5 bases each). The sequencing sample was made of blood. The TCR was taken from a man aged 40-49 years with Graves' hyperthyroidism. The CDR3 nucleotides read TGTGCCCTCAAGCAGGACGGGGCCTCCCGCAATGGGCAGTTCTTC. This translates into CALKQDGASRNGQFF.